The 27 T cell receptor beta chains given below trace back to one sample, sequenced in a study of Tregs in tolerant kidney transplant recipients. Related graft donors supplied nonmyeloablative bone marrow transplants, and mixed chimerism was transient. This table comes from immunoSEQ multiplex PCR, and its TCRdb copy is limited to in-frame clones, with some not included. The table lists 65,000 to 85,000 clones, 75% to 95% of them singletons. Here the sequenced sample was CD4+ T cells from blood (PBMCs), taken 24 months after the transplant. Every receptor here comes from a human patient who received a combined kidney and bone marrow transplant. Some T cells may be transferred from the graft donor.

The rearrangement links TRBV19 to TRBJ2-1, with D possibly matching TRBD2 (6 bases). Trimming shortened V by 8 bases and J by 4 bases, and 27 bases separated the two germline ends. CDR1 and CDR2 (germline): LNHDA, SQIVND (reference sequence). The CDR3 contains 18 residues. In DNA, the CDR3 is TGTGCCAGTGCGCTCAGCGGCGGGCATAGCGGTCGATACAATGAGCAGTTCTTC. Translating gives CASALSGGHSGRYNEQFF. Combining the CDR3 with reference TRBV19 and TRBJ2-1 gives the whole variable domain DGGITQSPKYLFRKEGQNVTLSCEQNLNHDAMYWYRQDPGQGLRLIYYSQIVNDFQKGDIAEGYSVSREKKESFPLTVTSAQKNPTAFYLCASALSGGHSGRYNEQFFGPGTRLTVL.

V usage is TRBV5-6 and J usage is TRBJ2-7; possible D gene TRBD2, 5 bases. CDR3 length: 15 amino acids. Germline CDR1 SGHDT, CDR2 YYEEEE. With 0 bases removed from V and 1 base from J, the gap between germline ends came to 11 bases. This CDR3 reads CASSLALGGSYEQYF. The CDR3 DNA sequence: TGTGCCAGCAGCTTGGCACTAGGAGGATCCTACGAGCAGTACTTC.

V and J are TRBV5-4 and TRBJ2-5; TRBD1 agrees at 8 bases. Germline V gene lookup returns CDR1 SGHNT and CDR2 YYREEE (reference sequence). The CDR3 has 17 residues. V lost 1 base and J lost 2; bases outside the gene matches: 10. CDR3 in amino acids: CASSLPYGQGLQETQYF. CDR3 in DNA: TGTGCCAGCAGCTTGCCCTACGGACAGGGCCTTCAAGAGACCCAGTACTTC.

This chain joins TRBV7-8 and TRBJ1-2, with D perhaps TRBD1 (6 bases). The CDR3 sequence is 17 residues long. V lost 5 bases and J lost 4, with 23 bases in between. Germline V lookup: CDR1 SGHVS, CDR2 FQNEAQ. The CDR3: CASSPPIWGLGIYGYTF. In DNA, the CDR3 is TGTGCCAGCAGCCCCCCGATTTGGGGGCTGGGGATCTATGGCTACACCTTC. The full variable domain, with the rest looked up from reference TRBV7-8 and TRBJ1-2, is GAGVSQSPRYKVAKRGQDVALRCDPISGHVSLFWYQQALGQGPEFLTYFQNEAQLDKSGLPSDRFFAERPEGSVSTLKIQRTQQEDSAVYLCASSPPIWGLGIYGYTFGSGTRLTVV.

This clone was counted once. The J gene is TRBJ2-3, the V gene TRBV7-2; 8 bases map to TRBD2. This CDR3 spans 17 amino acids. CDR1 is SGHTA, CDR2 FQGNSA, per germline. J lost 1 base, V lost 5 bases, and 11 bases had no gene match. The CDR3 nucleotides are TGTGCCAGCAGCCCACGGGCGAGCGGGGGAGGCACAGATACGCAGTATTTT. Amino acid sequence: CASSPRASGGGTDTQYF.

This sequence joins TRBV30 and TRBJ1-4; TRBD1 matches 8 bases. V was pared by 2 bases and J by 8 bases, with 7 bases of the junction left unmatched. Germline loops: CDR1 GTSNPN, CDR2 SVGIG (reference sequence). CDR3 length: 14 residues. Written as DNA, the CDR3 is TGTGCCTGGAGTCTTGACAGGGGAGGGGAAAAACTGTTTTTT. Translated, it gives CAWSLDRGGEKLFF.

The chain uses TRBV4-3 and TRBJ2-3; 8 bases line up with TRBD2. Germline assignment: CDR1 LGHNA and CDR2 YSLEER. This CDR3 region has 16 residues. After removal of 0 bases from V and 5 bases from J, the junction contained 7 bases not matched to a gene. This CDR3 reads CASSQEGGGRGDTQYF. The CDR3 DNA is TGCGCCAGCAGCCAAGAGGGCGGGGGGCGGGGAGATACGCAGTATTTT.

The genes are TRBV19 and TRBJ2-5; D gene uncertain. V was cut by 3 bases and J by 4 bases, with 9 bases left in between. This CDR3 is 13 amino acids long. The germline V gene encodes CDR1 LNHDA and CDR2 SQIVND (reference sequence). CDR3 DNA: TGTGCCAGTAGTATGTTTCCTCGAGAGACCCAGTACTTC. Protein: CASSMFPRETQYF.

This chain joins TRBV9 and TRBJ2-7; no firm D call. The CDR3 runs to 14 residues. Germline lookup yields CDR1 SGDLS and CDR2 YYNGEE. The V gene lost 0 bases and the J gene lost 5 bases, with 12 bases spanning the gap. Written as DNA, the CDR3 is TGTGCCAGCAGCGTAGGTCAGGTGGTCGACGAGCAGTACTTC. Its protein is CASSVGQVVDEQYF.

This chain links TRBV2 with TRBJ1-5, with a possible D match to TRBD1 (6 bases). V was trimmed by 8 bases and J by 7 bases, leaving 18 bases between them. Germline loops: CDR1 SNHLY, CDR2 FYNNEI. This CDR3 is 14 amino acids long. In nucleotides, the CDR3 is TGTGCCAGCGGTTGGACAGATGCAGGCCAGCCCCAGCATTTT. Amino acid sequence: CASGWTDAGQPQHF. Full variable domain (missing parts from reference TRBV2 and TRBJ1-5): EPEVTQTPSHQVTQMGQEVILRCVPISNHLYFYWYRQILGQKVEFLVSFYNNEISEKSEIFDDQFSVERPDGSNFTLKIRSTKLEDSAMYFCASGWTDAGQPQHFGDGTRLSIL.

V gene TRBV27 combines with J gene TRBJ2-3; 14 nucleotides match TRBD2. Germline trimming cut 4 bases from V and 2 bases from J; bases unmatched to any gene: 8. The CDR3 sequence is 18 residues long. Germline assignment: CDR1 MNHEY and CDR2 SMNVEV (reference sequence). The CDR3 region is CASSSGLAGVGLTDTQYF. The CDR3 nucleotides are TGTGCCAGCAGTTCGGGACTAGCGGGAGTGGGGCTCACAGATACGCAGTATTTT.

The chain carries TRBV11-2 and TRBJ2-7, with 11 bases fitting TRBD2. Germline V gene lookup returns CDR1 SGHAT and CDR2 FQNNGV. V dropped 0 bases and J dropped 1; count of bases not matched to a gene: 8. This CDR3 has 18 residues. This CDR3 is CASSLDVLAGVWSYEQYF. The CDR3 nucleotides read TGTGCCAGCAGCTTAGATGTACTAGCGGGGGTGTGGTCCTACGAGCAGTACTTC.

This sequence joins TRBV9 and TRBJ2-3; D is possibly TRBD2 (6 bases). The CDR3 is made up of 15 amino acids. Trimming took off 0 bases at V and 3 bases at J, with 11 bases between the two ends. The germline gives CDR1 SGDLS, CDR2 YYNGEE. The CDR3 DNA is TGTGCCAGCAGCGTAGAACTAGCCGGGACAGATACGCAGTATTTT. Translating gives CASSVELAGTDTQYF.

This rearrangement joins TRBV10-3 to TRBJ2-1; 11 bases fit TRBD2. There are 15 residues in the CDR3. V gave up 6 bases and J gave up 2 bases; unmatched junction bases: 3. Germline V gives CDR1 ENHRY, CDR2 SYGVKD. The CDR3: CAIRRLAGTYNEQFF. As DNA, the CDR3 is TGTGCCATCAGAAGACTAGCGGGAACCTACAATGAGCAGTTCTTC.

This chain uses TRBV7-3 with TRBJ2-2; 9 bases align to TRBD1. Germline V gene data show CDR1 as SGHTA and CDR2 as FQGTGA. V gave up 5 bases and J gave up 2 bases; unmatched junction bases: 3. The CDR3 length is 15 residues. The CDR3 region is CASSRTGDNTGELFF. CDR3 nucleotides: TGTGCCAGCAGCCGGACAGGGGATAACACCGGGGAGCTGTTTTTT. Combining the CDR3 with reference TRBV7-3 and TRBJ2-2 gives the whole variable domain GAGVSQTPSNKVTEKGKYVELRCDPISGHTALYWYRQSLGQGPEFLIYFQGTGAADDSGLPNDRFFAVRPEGSVSTLKIQRTERGDSAVYLCASSRTGDNTGELFFGEGSRLTVL.

This chain connects TRBV9 to TRBJ2-5, with a weak D call TRBD2 (6 bases). Germline loops: CDR1 SGDLS, CDR2 YYNGEE. Trimming removed 0 bases from V and 9 bases from J, with 21 bases in between. This CDR3 is 16 amino acids long. The CDR3 DNA reads as TGTGCCAGCAGCGTAGCGGGAGCCGGGGGTGTGGTGTCCCAGTACTTC. It yields the protein CASSVAGAGGVVSQYF.

This chain connects TRBV30 to TRBJ2-2; 14 bases line up with TRBD2. Germline V CDR1 and CDR2: GTSNPN, SVGIG (reference sequence). This CDR3 spans 15 amino acids. The CDR3 sequence is CASIGLAGGTGELFF. DNA of the CDR3: TGTGCTTCAATTGGACTAGCGGGGGGCACCGGGGAGCTGTTTTTT.

The V and J genes are TRBV9 and TRBJ1-2, with D perhaps TRBD1 (5 bases). The germline CDR1 and CDR2 sequences are SGDLS and YYNGEE. This CDR3 is built from 16 residues. The V end was cut by 0 bases, the J end by 5 bases, with 17 bases between. As DNA, the CDR3 is TGTGCCAGCAGCGTAGGGGGAACGGGGGTCGTATATGGCTACACCTTC. Amino acids: CASSVGGTGVVYGYTF.

V usage is TRBV7-2 and J usage is TRBJ2-5; TRBD1 agrees at 11 bases. Germline CDR1 and CDR2: SGHTA and FQGNSA. This CDR3 contains 15 residues. V lost 5 bases and J lost 7; bases outside the gene matches: 9. The CDR3 bases are TGTGCCAGCAGCCCCTACGGACAGGGGGCCACGACCCAGTACTTC. It encodes CASSPYGQGATTQYF.

Only a few counts were recorded for this clone. The rearrangement joins TRBV7-2 to TRBJ1-4, with TRBD1 identical over 7 bases. CDR1 SGHTA and CDR2 FQGNSA come from the germline V gene. Trimming removed 5 bases from V and 11 bases from J; junction bases left unmatched: 14. The CDR3 runs 15 residues. DNA of the CDR3: TGTGCCAGCAGCCCTGACAGGGACCTGGTTGGGAAACTGTTTTTT. It is translated as CASSPDRDLVGKLFF.

The V call is TRBV5-1, the J call TRBJ2-1, with a possible D match to TRBD2 (6 bases). Germline V gene data show CDR1 as SGHRS and CDR2 as YFSETQ. This CDR3 region has 16 residues. V lost 5 bases and J 0 bases, leaving 15 bases between the germline ends. Here the CDR3 reads CASSSTGGNSYNEQFF. DNA for the CDR3: TGCGCCAGCAGTTCCACTGGCGGGAACTCCTACAATGAGCAGTTCTTC.

The gene calls are TRBV7-3 and TRBJ2-3; weak D call: TRBD2 (7 bases). Germline V gives CDR1 SGHTA, CDR2 FQGTGA. The CDR3 sequence is 16 residues long. V lost 5 bases to trimming and J lost 4 bases, with 19 bases between them. Written as DNA, the CDR3 is TGTGCCAGCAGCGAAAACCGTGGGGGGGCCGCAGATACGCAGTATTTT. Encoded protein: CASSENRGGAADTQYF.

The chain recombines TRBV6-5 with TRBJ1-2; D unresolved. Trimming stripped 5 bases from V and 3 bases from J, with 7 bases between. CDR3 length: 12 amino acids. Germline values: CDR1 MNHEY, CDR2 SVGAGI. CDR3 coding DNA: TGTGCCAGCAGTCGGAGGGACTATGGCTACACCTTC. Protein: CASSRRDYGYTF.

The gene calls are TRBV27 and TRBJ2-6; D might be TRBD2 (6 bases). Trimming pared 8 bases from V and 0 bases from J, leaving 8 bases between. The CDR3 covers 14 residues. In germline, CDR1 is MNHEY, CDR2 SMNVEV (reference sequence). CDR3 region: CASRESSGANVLTF. The CDR3 bases are TGTGCCAGCCGGGAGAGCTCTGGGGCCAACGTCCTGACTTTC.

The chain links TRBV5-1 to TRBJ1-1; tentative D call: TRBD1 (5 bases). Germline V gene data show CDR1 as SGHRS and CDR2 as YFSETQ. The length of the CDR3 is 14 residues. V was clipped by 1 base and J by 4 bases, with 11 bases between them. The CDR3, as DNA: TGCGCCAGCAGCTTGAATGTAGGGGCCACTGAAGCTTTCTTT. The encoded protein is CASSLNVGATEAFF. Full variable domain (outside the CDR3, taken from reference TRBV5-1 and TRBJ1-1): KAGVTQTPRYLIKTRGQQVTLSCSPISGHRSVSWYQQTPGQGLQFLFEYFSETQRNKGNFPGRFSGRQFSNSRSEMNVSTLELGDSALYLCASSLNVGATEAFFGQGTRLTVV.

The genes are TRBV12-5 and TRBJ2-1, with 7 nucleotides matching TRBD2. The CDR3 has 12 amino acids. CDR1 LGHNT and CDR2 FRNRAP come from the germline V gene. V shed 8 bases and J 10 bases; nucleotides not matched to a gene: 8. This CDR3 reads CASSRGGREQFF. The CDR3 coding sequence is TGTGCTAGTTCGCGCGGGGGTCGGGAGCAGTTCTTC.

This chain uses TRBV12-5 with TRBJ2-2; 11 nucleotides match TRBD1. Looked up from germline, CDR1 is LGHNT and CDR2 is FRNRAP. J gave up 3 bases and V 1 base, and 22 bases lay outside the gene matches. The CDR3 runs to 23 residues. Here the CDR3 DNA reads TGTGCTAGTGGTTTGGGACCTAAATCCCCCGGACAGGGGGCTAATGGGGACACCGGGGAGCTGTTTTTT. Protein: CASGLGPKSPGQGANGDTGELFF.